Below are 20 T cell receptor beta chains sequenced from a single sample in a study of identical twins. TCRdb reprocessed the 5' RACE reads via MiXCR and lists one record per CDR3 protein. The profile shows hundreds of thousands of distinct CDR3 sequences, more than 6.5% of them singletons. These data also featured in a second study, about yellow fever vaccine responses in identical twins.

The sequencing sample was made of memory (CD45RO+) T cells sorted from blood. The origin of the receptors is a woman younger than 35 in good health.

There are a few counts of this clonotype. The DNA for the CDR3 is TGTGCCAGCTGCTGTCGGACAGGATCGGACTACACCTTC. Its translation is CASCCRTGSDYTF. The genes are TRBV11-2 and TRBJ1-2; 7 positions agree with TRBD1. In germline, CDR1 is SGHAT, CDR2 FQNNGV. The V segment lost 8 bases and the J segment 10 bases; nucleotides outside the gene matches: 13. This CDR3 is 13 amino acids long. Complete variable domain (other parts from reference TRBV11-2 and TRBJ1-2): EAGVAQSPRYKIIEKRQSVAFWCNPISGHATLYWYQQILGQGPKLLIQFQNNGVVDDSQLPKDRFSAERLKGVDSTLKIQPAKLEDSAVYLCASCCRTGSDYTFGSGTRLTVV.

This clonotype was seen at least ten times. J is TRBJ1-2 and V is TRBV29-1; 10 bases are a match to TRBD1. In germline, CDR1 is SQVTM, CDR2 ANQGSEA. This CDR3 has 14 residues. V trimming: 8 bases; J trimming: 8 bases; junction bases outside the gene matches: 14. The CDR3 is CSSRETGGVGGYTF. The DNA of the CDR3 is TGCAGCTCAAGAGAGACAGGGGGCGTGGGAGGCTACACCTTC. The full variable domain, rest sourced from reference TRBV29-1 and TRBJ1-2, is SAVISQKPSRDICQRGTSLTIQCQVDSQVTMMFWYRQQPGQSLTLIATANQGSEATYESGFVIDKFPISRPNLTFSTLTVSNMSPEDSSIYLCSSRETGGVGGYTFGSGTRLTVV.

This clonotype was seen more than once but under ten times. The chain combines TRBV5-1 with TRBJ2-7; D gene uncertain. This CDR3 comprises 15 residues. The germline gives CDR1 SGHRS, CDR2 YFSETQ. The V end was cut by 4 bases, the J end by 2 bases, with 16 bases between. Here the CDR3 DNA reads TGCGCCAGCAGCGTGACCGCTGGACCTCCCTACGAGCAGTACGTC. Protein: CASSVTAGPPYEQYV.

This clonotype was detected only a few times. The CDR3 sequence: CASSLNSAGEETQYF. CDR3 coding DNA: TGTGCCAGCAGTTTAAATTCGGCGGGGGAAGAGACCCAGTACTTC. This chain joins TRBV27 and TRBJ2-5; 7 nucleotides line up with TRBD2. Unmatched junction bases numbered 6, after V lost 2 bases and J lost 3 bases. The CDR3 contains 15 residues. CDR1 and CDR2 (germline): MNHEY, SMNVEV (reference sequence).

The rearrangement uses TRBV9 and TRBJ2-3; either TRBD1 or TRBD2 may fit D (6 bases each). V lost 0 bases and J lost 8, with 16 bases in between. Germline values: CDR1 SGDLS, CDR2 YYNGEE. The CDR3 sequence is 15 residues long. The CDR3, as DNA: TGTGCCAGCAGCGTAGAAGGCGGGAAGGGGGGTACGCAGTATTTT. Its protein product is CASSVEGGKGGTQYF.

The rearrangement joins TRBV20-1 to TRBJ2-7; D unclear. The length of the CDR3 is 11 residues. Trimming cost V 3 bases and J 3 bases, with 6 bases left between them. CDR1 is DFQATT, CDR2 SNEGSKA, per germline (reference sequence). For the CDR3, the DNA is TGCAGTGCTAGGAGGAGCTACGAGCAGTACGTC. It translates to CSARRSYEQYV.

This clonotype was detected ten times or more. The genes are TRBV28 and TRBJ2-7, with D possibly matching TRBD2 (5 bases). The germline V gene encodes CDR1 MDHEN and CDR2 SYDVKM. Between the trimmed V and J ends, which lost 5 bases and 3 bases, there was a span of 8 bases. This CDR3 contains 12 residues. Here the CDR3 reads CASSLEGYEQYF. The CDR3 bases are TGTGCCAGCAGTCTCGAGGGCTACGAGCAGTACTTC.

This clonotype was recorded at least ten times. J is TRBJ2-7 and V is TRBV28; TRBD1 matches 8 bases. J gave up 6 bases and V 1 base, and 8 bases lay outside the gene matches. The CDR3 runs to 15 residues. From germline, CDR1 is MDHEN and CDR2 SYDVKM. CDR3 residues: CASSLSAGGKGEQYF. In DNA form, the CDR3 reads TGTGCCAGCAGTTTATCCGCAGGGGGCAAGGGCGAGCAGTACTTC.

This clonotype has at least ten counts. The rearrangement links TRBV5-1 to TRBJ1-2; 9 nucleotides match TRBD1. From germline, CDR1 is SGHRS and CDR2 YFSETQ. The CDR3 covers 14 residues. Germline trimming cut 4 bases from V and 5 bases from J; bases unmatched to any gene: 6. DNA for the CDR3: TGCGCCAGCAGCCTTGGGGACAGGGTTTATGGCTACACCTTC. Amino acids: CASSLGDRVYGYTF.

There are many counts of this clonotype. The chain combines TRBV3-1 with TRBJ2-5; D gene unclear. Trimming removed 4 bases at V and 1 base at J, with 7 bases between. Germline values: CDR1 LGHDT, CDR2 YNNKEL (reference sequence). The CDR3 length is 13 residues. This chain's CDR3 is CASSPPLQETQYF. CDR3 nucleotides: TGTGCCAGCAGCCCCCCCCTCCAAGAGACCCAGTACTTC.

This clonotype came up many times. The V and J genes are TRBV3-1 and TRBJ1-2; D gene unclear. The CDR3 is made up of 12 amino acids. Germline V gene data show CDR1 as LGHDT and CDR2 as YNNKEL (reference sequence). V lost 4 bases to trimming and J lost 8 bases, with 11 bases between them. In DNA, the CDR3 is TGTGCCAGCAGCCTTTCTCAGAAGGGCTACACCTTC. It encodes CASSLSQKGYTF.

The CDR3 reads CASTPDRTYEQYF. CDR3 in DNA: TGCGCCAGCACCCCAGACCGAACCTACGAGCAGTACTTC. This chain connects TRBV10-2 to TRBJ2-7, with unresolved D. The CDR3 runs to 13 residues. Germline CDR1 reads WSHSY; CDR2 reads SAAADI. V lost 7 bases to trimming and J lost 2 bases, with 12 bases between them.

This chain joins TRBV5-6 and TRBJ2-4; a weak D match, TRBD2 (5 bases). Trimming took 0 bases from V and 8 from J, leaving 9 bases between them. This CDR3 is 13 amino acids long. CDR1 and CDR2 (germline): SGHDT, YYEEEE. The CDR3 DNA is TGTGCCAGCAGCTTGGGCCCGAGGGACATTCAGTACTTC. It yields the protein CASSLGPRDIQYF.

This clonotype has just a few counts. J is TRBJ2-2 and V is TRBV24-1; 7 nucleotides line up with TRBD2. This CDR3 contains 16 residues. Germline CDR1 and CDR2: KGHDR and SFDVKD. After removal of 4 bases from V and 6 bases from J, the junction contained 10 bases not matched to a gene. The CDR3 spells CATSDPLATLSGELFF. Here the CDR3 DNA reads TGTGCCACCAGTGACCCACTAGCGACCCTATCCGGGGAGCTGTTTTTT.

This clonotype was observed at least ten times. The chain has TRBV12-3 or TRBV12-4 and TRBJ2-5, with D tentatively TRBD2 (5 bases). The ends were cut back, 6 bases at V and 2 bases at J, with 16 bases in the middle. The CDR3 runs 15 residues. This CDR3 reads CASSPRGPKQETQYF. DNA for the CDR3: TGTGCCAGCAGCCCACGCGGGCCGAAGCAAGAGACCCAGTACTTC.

This clonotype was counted at least ten times. The chain joins TRBV7-9 to TRBJ2-2; the D gene is possibly TRBD1 (6 bases). V gave up 7 bases and J gave up 6 bases, with 12 bases separating them. The CDR3 runs 13 residues. Germline CDR1 and CDR2: SEHNR and FQNEAQ (reference sequence). The CDR3: CASIKEGAGELFF. The CDR3 bases are TGTGCCAGCATCAAAGAGGGGGCCGGGGAGCTGTTTTTT.

This clonotype has only a few counts. The V call is TRBV7-9, the J call TRBJ2-3, with D uncertain. Germline-derived CDR1 and CDR2 are SEHNR and FQNEAQ (reference sequence). Trimming took 0 bases from V and 2 from J, leaving 12 bases between them. The CDR3 runs 16 residues. The CDR3: CASSLASGAYTDTQYF. In DNA form, the CDR3 reads TGTGCCAGCAGCTTAGCCTCTGGAGCTTACACAGATACGCAGTATTTT.

The chain joins TRBV28 to TRBJ2-7; D is uncertain. This CDR3 contains 12 residues. Germline CDR1 MDHEN, CDR2 SYDVKM. Trimming shortened V by 1 base and J by 7 bases, and 8 bases separated the two germline ends. CDR3 loop: CASSLYGLEQYF. The CDR3 region has the DNA TGTGCCAGCAGTTTATACGGCCTTGAGCAGTACTTC. The variable domain in full, with the rest retrieved from reference TRBV28 and TRBJ2-7, is DVKVTQSSRYLVKRTGEKVFLECVQDMDHENMFWYRQDPGLGLRLIYFSYDVKMKEKGDIPEGYSVSREKKERFSLILESASTNQTSMYLCASSLYGLEQYFGPGTRLTVT.

This clonotype was counted ten times or more. The chain joins TRBV12-3 or TRBV12-4 to TRBJ2-2, with TRBD2 identical over 10 bases. Germline trimming cut 3 bases from V and 6 bases from J; bases unmatched to any gene: 4. This CDR3 has 15 amino acids. CDR3 DNA sequence: TGTGCCAGCAGTTTTCGTCTAGCGGGGGCCGGGGAGCTGTTTTTT. It yields the protein CASSFRLAGAGELFF.

This clonotype was detected only a few times. This sequence joins TRBV6-5 and TRBJ2-3; TRBD2 matches at 9 bases. Per germline, CDR1 MNHEY and CDR2 SVGAGI. The CDR3 loop spans 15 amino acids. The V gene end was trimmed by 7 bases and the J gene end by 4 bases; junction bases not matched to a gene: 9. CDR3 amino acids: CASTYLAGEPDTQYF. The CDR3 nucleotides read TGTGCCAGCACCTACTTAGCGGGAGAGCCAGATACGCAGTATTTT.